This is a list of T cell receptor beta chains from one sample in a study of cytomegalovirus exposure and HLA in healthy donors. The protocol was immunoSEQ multiplex PCR, while the TCRdb copy is restricted to in-frame clones and leaves out a portion. The sample has 170,000 or so clones; over 65% are singletons. Sequencing input: PBMCs. These receptors originate from a woman aged 25 to 39 in good health and CMV-seropositive. Each CDR3 is given with its conserved first and last residue. D genes are given only for firm matches. Clone size is stated in some rows and not others, as once, few, many or a class when expanded.

cdr3_length: 19
clone_size: .
v_call: TRBV23-1
j_call: TRBJ1-4
d_call: .
cdr3_aa: CASSQPCDLSQCYAQKLFF
cdr3_nt: TGCGCCAGCAGTCAACCTTGTGACTTATCCCAATGTTATGCCCAAAAACTGTTTTTT

cdr3_length: 13
clone_size: .
v_call: TRBV5-1
j_call: TRBJ2-7
d_call: .
cdr3_aa: CASSTDISYEQYF
cdr3_nt: TGCGCCAGCAGCACGGACATCTCCTACGAGCAGTACTTC

cdr3_length: 14
clone_size: .
v_call: TRBV30
j_call: TRBJ2-7
d_call: .
cdr3_aa: CAWSVGAGHYEQYF
cdr3_nt: TGTGCCTGGAGTGTGGGTGCAGGCCATTACGAGCAGTACTTC

cdr3_length: 15
clone_size: .
v_call: TRBV4-1
j_call: TRBJ1-4
d_call: .
cdr3_aa: CASSHNNLNNEKLFF
cdr3_nt: TGCGCCAGCAGCCATAACAATTTGAATAATGAAAAACTGTTTTTT

cdr3_length: 15
clone_size: .
v_call: TRBV28
j_call: TRBJ1-5
d_call: .
cdr3_aa: CASNQETGHYQPQHF
cdr3_nt: TGTGCCAGCAACCAGGAGACAGGCCACTATCAGCCCCAGCATTTT

cdr3_length: 13
clone_size: .
v_call: TRBV25-1
j_call: TRBJ2-7
d_call: .
cdr3_aa: CASSLGLSLEQYF
cdr3_nt: TGTGCCAGCAGTCTAGGACTGTCATTGGAGCAGTACTTC

cdr3_length: 19
clone_size: few
v_call: TRBV11-1
j_call: TRBJ2-1
d_call: TRBD2
cdr3_aa: CASSTPRGASGSSYNEQFF
cdr3_nt: TGTGCCAGCAGCACCCCCCGTGGGGCTAGCGGGAGCTCCTACAATGAGCAGTTCTTC

cdr3_length: 14
clone_size: .
v_call: TRBV27
j_call: TRBJ2-7
d_call: .
cdr3_aa: CASSFRTFPYEQYF
cdr3_nt: TGTGCCAGCAGTTTTAGGACATTTCCCTACGAGCAGTACTTC

cdr3_length: 12
clone_size: .
v_call: TRBV6-5
j_call: TRBJ1-2
d_call: .
cdr3_aa: CASSAGEEGYTF
cdr3_nt: TGTGCCAGCAGTGCTGGGGAGGAGGGCTACACCTTC

cdr3_length: 15
clone_size: .
v_call: TRBV7-9
j_call: TRBJ2-1
d_call: TRBD1
cdr3_aa: CASSSSGTAYNEQFF
cdr3_nt: TGTGCCAGCAGCTCCTCCGGGACAGCCTACAATGAGCAGTTCTTC

cdr3_length: 16
clone_size: .
v_call: TRBV5-1
j_call: TRBJ2-5
d_call: .
cdr3_aa: CASSELSQGWGEAQYF
cdr3_nt: TGCGCCAGCAGCGAACTTTCACAGGGTTGGGGAGAGGCCCAGTACTTC

cdr3_length: 15
clone_size: .
v_call: TRBV27
j_call: TRBJ2-7
d_call: TRBD1
cdr3_aa: CASSIQGMGVSEQYF
cdr3_nt: TGTGCCAGCAGTATACAGGGGATGGGGGTTTCCGAGCAGTACTTC

cdr3_length: 15
clone_size: few
v_call: TRBV2
j_call: TRBJ2-1
d_call: .
cdr3_aa: CASSESSADIGEQFF
cdr3_nt: TGTGCCAGCAGTGAAAGTAGCGCGGATATAGGTGAGCAGTTCTTC

cdr3_length: 16
clone_size: .
v_call: TRBV6-1
j_call: TRBJ2-1
d_call: TRBD2
cdr3_aa: CASSEGRREPYNEQFF
cdr3_nt: TGTGCCAGCAGTGAAGGACGGCGGGAGCCCTACAATGAGCAGTTCTTC

cdr3_length: 15
clone_size: .
v_call: TRBV30
j_call: TRBJ2-1
d_call: .
cdr3_aa: CAWSQRVSSYNEQFF
cdr3_nt: TGTGCCTGGAGTCAGCGGGTTAGCTCCTACAATGAGCAGTTCTTC

cdr3_length: 18
clone_size: .
v_call: TRBV11-3
j_call: TRBJ2-2
d_call: TRBD2
cdr3_aa: CASSLDGGGLAGTGELFF
cdr3_nt: TGTGCCAGCAGCTTAGACGGGGGAGGCCTAGCGGGCACCGGGGAGCTGTTTTTT

cdr3_length: 15
clone_size: .
v_call: TRBV7-2
j_call: TRBJ2-1
d_call: .
cdr3_aa: CASSLDWGVYNEQFF
cdr3_nt: TGTGCCAGCAGCTTAGACTGGGGGGTATACAATGAGCAGTTCTTC

cdr3_length: 19
clone_size: .
v_call: TRBV7-2
j_call: TRBJ2-3
d_call: TRBD2
cdr3_aa: CASSSQGTSGRGSTDTQYF
cdr3_nt: TGTGCCAGCAGCTCCCAGGGGACTAGCGGGAGGGGGAGCACAGATACGCAGTATTTT

cdr3_length: 13
clone_size: .
v_call: TRBV29-1
j_call: TRBJ1-1
d_call: .
cdr3_aa: CSVGRLLVAEAFF
cdr3_nt: TGCAGCGTTGGCAGACTTCTAGTAGCTGAAGCTTTCTTT

cdr3_length: 14
clone_size: .
v_call: TRBV18
j_call: TRBJ1-1
d_call: TRBD1
cdr3_aa: CASSGQGASTEAFF
cdr3_nt: TGTGCCAGCTCAGGACAGGGGGCTTCGACTGAAGCTTTCTTT

cdr3_length: 14
clone_size: .
v_call: TRBV28
j_call: TRBJ2-7
d_call: TRBD2
cdr3_aa: CASSLSGGSYEQYF
cdr3_nt: TGTGCCAGCAGCTTAAGCGGGGGGAGCTACGAGCAGTACTTC

cdr3_length: 14
clone_size: .
v_call: TRBV27
j_call: TRBJ2-2
d_call: .
cdr3_aa: CASSWTDSTGELFF
cdr3_nt: TGTGCCAGCAGTTGGACTGACTCCACCGGGGAGCTGTTTTTT

cdr3_length: 15
clone_size: .
v_call: TRBV9
j_call: TRBJ2-3
d_call: .
cdr3_aa: CASSRGGTFTDTQYF
cdr3_nt: TGTGCCAGCAGCCGGGGCGGGACCTTCACAGATACGCAGTATTTT

cdr3_length: 16
clone_size: .
v_call: TRBV28
j_call: TRBJ2-7
d_call: TRBD2
cdr3_aa: CASRPRSGRAIYEQYF
cdr3_nt: TGTGCCAGCAGACCTCGAAGCGGGAGGGCCATTTACGAGCAGTACTTC

cdr3_length: 14
clone_size: .
v_call: TRBV5-1
j_call: TRBJ2-3
d_call: .
cdr3_aa: CASSLERDTDTQYF
cdr3_nt: TGCGCCAGCAGCTTAGAACGGGACACAGATACGCAGTATTTT

cdr3_length: 13
clone_size: .
v_call: TRBV21-1
j_call: TRBJ2-4
d_call: .
cdr3_aa: CASPGLAKNIQYF
cdr3_nt: TGTGCCAGCCCAGGTCTAGCCAAAAACATTCAGTACTTC

cdr3_length: 18
clone_size: .
v_call: TRBV14
j_call: TRBJ2-7
d_call: TRBD2
cdr3_aa: CASSPVHLAGGIPYEQYF
cdr3_nt: TGTGCCAGCAGCCCAGTCCACCTAGCGGGGGGGATTCCCTACGAGCAGTACTTC

cdr3_length: 17
clone_size: .
v_call: TRBV19
j_call: TRBJ1-2
d_call: .
cdr3_aa: CASSIVIPGRGNYGYTF
cdr3_nt: TGTGCCAGTAGTATAGTAATCCCGGGTCGGGGTAATTATGGCTACACCTTC

cdr3_length: 16
clone_size: .
v_call: TRBV6-6
j_call: TRBJ2-1
d_call: .
cdr3_aa: CASSYGKGIVHNEQFF
cdr3_nt: TGTGCCAGCAGTTACGGAAAGGGGATCGTCCACAATGAGCAGTTCTTC

cdr3_length: 13
clone_size: .
v_call: TRBV6-1
j_call: TRBJ2-1
d_call: TRBD1
cdr3_aa: CASSRDRGDEQFF
cdr3_nt: TGTGCCAGCAGTAGGGACAGGGGGGATGAGCAGTTCTTC

cdr3_length: 15
clone_size: .
v_call: TRBV4-3
j_call: TRBJ1-2
d_call: TRBD1
cdr3_aa: CASSQADRGNYGYTF
cdr3_nt: TGCGCCAGCAGCCAGGCTGACAGGGGCAACTATGGCTACACCTTC

cdr3_length: 14
clone_size: .
v_call: TRBV6-4
j_call: TRBJ2-2
d_call: .
cdr3_aa: CASSPGLNTGELFF
cdr3_nt: TGTGCCAGCAGTCCGGGACTTAACACCGGGGAGCTGTTTTTT

cdr3_length: 12
clone_size: .
v_call: TRBV29-1
j_call: TRBJ1-5
d_call: TRBD1
cdr3_aa: CSVGDRDQPQHF
cdr3_nt: TGCAGCGTTGGAGACAGGGATCAGCCCCAGCATTTT

cdr3_length: 16
clone_size: .
v_call: TRBV4-1
j_call: TRBJ2-7
d_call: .
cdr3_aa: CVSSQPRAGDLGEQYF
cdr3_nt: TGCGTCAGCAGCCAACCGAGGGCCGGGGATCTGGGCGAGCAGTACTTC